The rows below give T cell receptor beta chains drawn from one sample of a study of human T cells and chemical hapten exposure. TCRdb ran MiXCR on the RACE reads and lists one entry per CDR3 protein. The sample yields approximately 97,000 distinct CDR3 sequences, approximately 10% seen once. The sequenced sample was whole blood, obtained in connection with sensitization to the hapten diphenylcyclopropenone (DPC). These receptor sequences come from a woman in her thirties or forties with alopecia areata. Some clones in this sample may be carry-over from other donors' samples. CDR3s include the opening cysteine and the closing phenylalanine or tryptophan. The order of the fields is D gene, V gene, J gene, clone size, CDR3 DNA, CDR3 protein. D genes are given only for firm matches. Rows may omit the clone size; those that give it use once, few, many or a size class.

D: -
V: TRBV20-1
J: TRBJ2-7
size: -
DNA: TGCAGTGCTAGAGGCAGATGGAACGAGCAGTACTTC
CDR3: CSARGRWNEQYF

D: TRBD2
V: TRBV7-9
J: TRBJ2-3
size: many
DNA: TGTGCCAGCAGCCCCCGGACTAGCGGGGGGCCCACAGATACGCAGTATTTT
CDR3: CASSPRTSGGPTDTQYF

D: -
V: TRBV4-3
J: TRBJ1-2
size: many
DNA: TGCGCCAGCAGCGAAAGGGCTAGAGGGGACGATGGCTACACCTTC
CDR3: CASSERARGDDGYTF

D: -
V: TRBV9
J: TRBJ2-6
size: few
DNA: TGTGCCAGCAGCGCCACCCTGGGGGGTTCTGGGGCCAACGTCCTGACTTTC
CDR3: CASSATLGGSGANVLTF

D: -
V: TRBV28
J: TRBJ2-3
size: few
DNA: TGTGCCAGCTCTCTATCATCCGGGACCGCCGGGGCAGATACGCAGTATTTT
CDR3: CASSLSSGTAGADTQYF

D: -
V: TRBV29-1
J: TRBJ1-1
size: many
DNA: TGCAGCGTTGGTCGAGCAGATAAGAACACTGAAGCTTTCTTT
CDR3: CSVGRADKNTEAFF

D: TRBD1
V: TRBV29-1
J: TRBJ2-1
size: many
DNA: TGCAGCGTTGCTCCCGACGACAGGGCGCAGTTCTTC
CDR3: CSVAPDDRAQFF

D: -
V: TRBV7-2
J: TRBJ1-2
size: many
DNA: TGTGCCAGCAGCTTAGTTAACTGGTCCGGAGGCTACACCTTC
CDR3: CASSLVNWSGGYTF

D: -
V: TRBV3-1
J: TRBJ1-5
size: many
DNA: TGTGCCAGCAGCGACAACGGCCGAAATCAGCCCCAGCATTTT
CDR3: CASSDNGRNQPQHF

D: -
V: TRBV9
J: TRBJ2-1
size: many
DNA: TGTGCCAGCAGCGTAGGGAGCCAGGGAAGTACGTTCTTC
CDR3: CASSVGSQGSTFF

D: -
V: TRBV10-3
J: TRBJ1-1
size: few
DNA: TGTGCCATCAGCGCGGACAATGGGATGAACACTGAAGCTTTCTTT
CDR3: CAISADNGMNTEAFF

D: TRBD1
V: TRBV9
J: TRBJ1-2
size: few
DNA: TGTGCCAGCAGCGATGGACAGGGACCTTATGGCTACACCTTC
CDR3: CASSDGQGPYGYTF

D: -
V: TRBV18
J: TRBJ2-1
size: many
DNA: TGTGCCAGCTCACCACCAAAAACTAGCTCCTACAATGAGCAGTTCTTC
CDR3: CASSPPKTSSYNEQFF

D: -
V: TRBV2
J: TRBJ2-6
size: many
DNA: TGTGCCAGCAGTCAACAGTCTGCTGGGGCCAACGTCCTGACTTTC
CDR3: CASSQQSAGANVLTF

D: TRBD1
V: TRBV28
J: TRBJ2-1
size: -
DNA: TGTGCCAGCAGTTTATTCCTACTGGGCGTACGGGACAGGGGAGAAGGTGAGCAGTTCTTC
CDR3: CASSLFLLGVRDRGEGEQFF

D: TRBD1
V: TRBV20-1
J: TRBJ2-2
size: many
DNA: TGCAGTGCAAGTCCGGTGACAGGGGAACTAGGGGAGCTGTTTTTT
CDR3: CSASPVTGELGELFF

D: TRBD2
V: TRBV4-2
J: TRBJ2-1
size: few
DNA: TGTGCCAGCAGCCAAAAGCGGGAGGGTGGGAATGAGCAGTTCTTC
CDR3: CASSQKREGGNEQFF

D: -
V: TRBV6-2/TRBV6-3
J: TRBJ1-5
size: many
DNA: TGTGCCAGCCGCCCTGGGGTTTTGTGGAATCAGCCCCAGCATTTT
CDR3: CASRPGVLWNQPQHF

D: TRBD1
V: TRBV4-2
J: TRBJ1-1
size: many
DNA: TGTGCCAGCAGCCAAGGACAGGGGAATCGAGAGAACACTGAAGCTTTCTTT
CDR3: CASSQGQGNRENTEAFF

D: TRBD1
V: TRBV12-3/TRBV12-4
J: TRBJ1-1
size: -
DNA: TGTGCCAGCAGGCCGGGACAGGGGGGCACTGAAGCTTTCTTT
CDR3: CASRPGQGGTEAFF

D: -
V: TRBV7-2
J: TRBJ2-6
size: -
DNA: TGTGCCAGCAGCGTCACCGGGACCGCGTTCTCTGGGGCCAACGTCCTGACTTTC
CDR3: CASSVTGTAFSGANVLTF

D: TRBD2
V: TRBV27
J: TRBJ2-1
size: -
DNA: TGTGCCAGCAGCTCCAGCGGGAGTCCGGTCGATGAGCAGTTCTTC
CDR3: CASSSSGSPVDEQFF

D: -
V: TRBV7-9
J: TRBJ1-1
size: -
DNA: TGTGCCAGCCGGGACACCTCCACTGAAGCTTTCTTT
CDR3: CASRDTSTEAFF

D: -
V: TRBV7-2
J: TRBJ2-7
size: many
DNA: TGTGCCAGCAGCGCCACCCTCCGCTACGAGCAGTACTTC
CDR3: CASSATLRYEQYF

D: TRBD2
V: TRBV6-2/TRBV6-3
J: TRBJ2-1
size: -
DNA: TGTGCCAGCACCCCGAGGAAGAGCGGGACTAGCGGGCTCAGCTCCTACAATGAGCAGTTCTTC
CDR3: CASTPRKSGTSGLSSYNEQFF

D: TRBD2
V: TRBV4-2
J: TRBJ2-3
size: -
DNA: TGTGCCAGCAGCCGACTAGCGGGAGGGCCCTCGGGTACAGATACGCAGTATTTT
CDR3: CASSRLAGGPSGTDTQYF

D: TRBD1
V: TRBV6-1
J: TRBJ1-5
size: -
DNA: TGTGCCAGCAGGCGGGACAGGGATCAGCCCCAGCATTTT
CDR3: CASRRDRDQPQHF

D: TRBD1
V: TRBV6-6
J: TRBJ2-7
size: few
DNA: TGTGCCAGCAGCGGCCCGGACAGGAGCCTTTACGAGCAGTACTTC
CDR3: CASSGPDRSLYEQYF

D: TRBD1
V: TRBV11-2
J: TRBJ2-7
size: many
DNA: TGTGCCAGCAGCCTCGGCCCGGGACAGGGGGCCTACGAGCAGTACTTC
CDR3: CASSLGPGQGAYEQYF

D: TRBD1
V: TRBV6-2/TRBV6-3
J: TRBJ2-1
size: few
DNA: TGTGCCAGCAGTTTGCGGACAGGGGAGCAGTTCTTC
CDR3: CASSLRTGEQFF

D: -
V: TRBV10-3
J: TRBJ2-7
size: many
DNA: TGTGCCATCGGGCAGGGAATCCACGAGCAGTACTTC
CDR3: CAIGQGIHEQYF

D: TRBD2
V: TRBV18
J: TRBJ2-7
size: few
DNA: TGTGCCAGCACCGGCTCCATGACTAGCGCCGACTACGAGCAGTACTTC
CDR3: CASTGSMTSADYEQYF

D: -
V: TRBV7-2
J: TRBJ2-1
size: -
DNA: TGTGCCAGCAGCCCGGAGACTAGTAAGCAGTTCTTC
CDR3: CASSPETSKQFF

D: TRBD2
V: TRBV11-3
J: TRBJ2-3
size: few
DNA: TGTGCCAGCAGCTCTGGGACTAGCACCACAGATACGCAGTATTTT
CDR3: CASSSGTSTTDTQYF

D: -
V: TRBV7-8
J: TRBJ2-5
size: -
DNA: TGTGCCAGCAGCTTAGAGCCTCTGGGGTTCCAAGAGACCCAGTACTTC
CDR3: CASSLEPLGFQETQYF

D: TRBD2
V: TRBV7-2
J: TRBJ2-7
size: few
DNA: TGTGCCAGCAGCTTAGGAGGACTAGCGGGTAAAGAGCAGTACTTC
CDR3: CASSLGGLAGKEQYF

D: -
V: TRBV4-3
J: TRBJ1-1
size: -
DNA: TGCGCCAGCAGCCAAGATCAAGTGCCTTCCAGAAAGTACTTCTTT
CDR3: CASSQDQVPSRKYFF

D: -
V: TRBV7-2
J: TRBJ2-3
size: -
DNA: TGTGCCAGCAGCTCGGACCTGGGAACAGATACGCTGTATTTT
CDR3: CASSSDLGTDTLYF

D: -
V: TRBV25-1
J: TRBJ1-1
size: many
DNA: TGTGCCAGCAGTGATCCCTCTCAACAGGGCACTGAAGCTTTCTTT
CDR3: CASSDPSQQGTEAFF

D: -
V: TRBV6-2/TRBV6-3
J: TRBJ2-3
size: -
DNA: TGTGCCAGTAGGAAGGAGGGGGTTTACACAGATACGCAGTATTTT
CDR3: CASRKEGVYTDTQYF

D: -
V: TRBV10-3
J: TRBJ2-3
size: medium-sized
DNA: TGTGCCATCAGTGAAGGGGGGGACCAGGATACGCAGTATTTT
CDR3: CAISEGGDQDTQYF